A single sample is the source of the 3 T cell receptor beta chains below, sequenced in a study of identical twins. Each CDR3 protein gets one entry after TCRdb re-called the 5' RACE reads with MiXCR. The sample shows about 460,000 distinct CDR3 sequences, approximately 15% of them seen only once. These data were also reused for a study on yellow fever vaccine responses in identical twins.

Material: CD4+ T cells sorted from blood. The source is a woman between 18 and 30 years old in good health.

This sequence joins TRBV12-3 or TRBV12-4 and TRBJ1-1; 9 nucleotides agree with TRBD1. This CDR3 comprises 14 residues. Unmatched junction bases numbered 4, after V lost 8 bases and J lost 0 bases. CDR3 sequence: CASRDRAMNTEAFF. CDR3 DNA: TGTGCCAGCCGGGACAGGGCCATGAACACTGAAGCTTTCTTT.

The table lists this clonotype with a count of one. A much larger clone lies one base from this, so it may be a read error. V gene TRBV4-2 combines with J gene TRBJ2-1; TRBD2 matches 7 bases. V gave up 6 bases and J gave up 9 bases; unmatched junction bases: 17. The CDR3 covers 16 residues. Germline lookup yields CDR1 LGHNA and CDR2 YNFKEQ. The CDR3 loop reads CASSPILSGAGSEQFF. In DNA, the CDR3 is TGTGCCAGCAGTCCTATCTTAAGCGGGGCCGGTAGTGAGCAGTTCTTC.

This clonotype was observed once. The rearrangement joins TRBV20-1 to TRBJ2-5, with TRBD2 matching 8 bases. This CDR3 has 13 residues. Germline CDR1 reads DFQATT; CDR2 reads SNEGSKA (reference sequence). Trimming cost V 3 bases and J 5 bases; bases outside gene matches: 5. The CDR3: CSASLTSEETQYF. The CDR3 nucleotides read TGCAGTGCTAGCTTGACTAGCGAGGAGACCCAGTACTTC.